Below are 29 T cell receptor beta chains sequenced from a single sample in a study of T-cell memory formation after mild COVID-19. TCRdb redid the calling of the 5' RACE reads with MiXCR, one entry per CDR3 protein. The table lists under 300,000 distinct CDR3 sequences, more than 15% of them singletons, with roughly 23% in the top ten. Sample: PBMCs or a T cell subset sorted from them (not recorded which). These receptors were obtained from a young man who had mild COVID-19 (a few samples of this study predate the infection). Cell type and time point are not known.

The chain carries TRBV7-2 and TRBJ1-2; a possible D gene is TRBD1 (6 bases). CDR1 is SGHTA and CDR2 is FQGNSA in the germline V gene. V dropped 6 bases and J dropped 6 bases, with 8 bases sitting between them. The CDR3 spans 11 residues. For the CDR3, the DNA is TGTGCCAGCAGGACAGGAGATGGCTACACCTTC. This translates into CASRTGDGYTF. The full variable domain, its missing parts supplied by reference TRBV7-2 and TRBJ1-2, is GAGVSQSPSNKVTEKGKDVELRCDPISGHTALYWYRQSLGQGLEFLIYFQGNSAPDKSGLPSDRFSAERTGGSVSTLTIQRTQQEDSAVYLCASRTGDGYTFGSGTRLTVV.

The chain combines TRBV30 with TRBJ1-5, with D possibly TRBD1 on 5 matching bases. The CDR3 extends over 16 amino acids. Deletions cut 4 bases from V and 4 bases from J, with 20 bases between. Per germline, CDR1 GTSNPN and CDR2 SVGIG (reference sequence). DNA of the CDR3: TGTGCCTGGAATGCGAGGGGCGCAGCACGAAATCAGCCCCAGCATTTT. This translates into CAWNARGAARNQPQHF.

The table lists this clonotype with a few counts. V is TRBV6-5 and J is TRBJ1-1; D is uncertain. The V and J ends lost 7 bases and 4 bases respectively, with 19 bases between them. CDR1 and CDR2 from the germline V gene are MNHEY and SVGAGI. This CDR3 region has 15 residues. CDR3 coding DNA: TGTGCCAGCACTCCACTCGAGGAAGGGTTCACTGAAGCTTTCTTT. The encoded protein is CASTPLEEGFTEAFF.

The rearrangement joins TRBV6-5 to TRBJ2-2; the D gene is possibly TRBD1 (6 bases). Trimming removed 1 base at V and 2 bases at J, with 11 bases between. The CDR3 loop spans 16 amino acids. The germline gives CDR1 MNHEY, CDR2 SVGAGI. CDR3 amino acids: CASSYLGTKNTGELFF. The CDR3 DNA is TGTGCCAGCAGTTACTTAGGGACAAAAAACACCGGGGAGCTGTTTTTT.

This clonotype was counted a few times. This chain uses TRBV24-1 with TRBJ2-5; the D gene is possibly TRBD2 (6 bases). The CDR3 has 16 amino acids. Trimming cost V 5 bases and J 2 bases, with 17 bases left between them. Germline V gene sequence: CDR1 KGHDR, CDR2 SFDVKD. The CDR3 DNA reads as TGTGCCACCAGTGGTCGGTCGGCAGGGAGGCAAGAGACCCAGTACTTC. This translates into CATSGRSAGRQETQYF.

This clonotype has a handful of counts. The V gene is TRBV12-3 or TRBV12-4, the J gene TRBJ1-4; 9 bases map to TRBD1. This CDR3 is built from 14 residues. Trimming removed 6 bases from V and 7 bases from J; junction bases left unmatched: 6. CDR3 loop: CASRGYRGREKLFF. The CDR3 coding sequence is TGTGCCAGCAGGGGATACAGGGGGCGTGAAAAACTGTTTTTT.

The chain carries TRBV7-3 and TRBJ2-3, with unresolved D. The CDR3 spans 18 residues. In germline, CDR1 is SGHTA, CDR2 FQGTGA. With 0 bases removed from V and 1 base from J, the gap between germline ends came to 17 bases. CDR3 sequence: CASSLTSAAAPGTDTQYF. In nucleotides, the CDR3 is TGTGCCAGCAGCTTAACTTCGGCGGCAGCCCCTGGCACAGATACGCAGTATTTT.

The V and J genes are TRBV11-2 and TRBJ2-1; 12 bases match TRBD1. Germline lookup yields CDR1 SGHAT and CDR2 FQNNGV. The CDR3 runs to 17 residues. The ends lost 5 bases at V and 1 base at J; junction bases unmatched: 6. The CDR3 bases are TGTGCCAGCAGCCCAGGGACAGGGGGCGGATCCTACAATGAGCAGTTCTTC. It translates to CASSPGTGGGSYNEQFF.

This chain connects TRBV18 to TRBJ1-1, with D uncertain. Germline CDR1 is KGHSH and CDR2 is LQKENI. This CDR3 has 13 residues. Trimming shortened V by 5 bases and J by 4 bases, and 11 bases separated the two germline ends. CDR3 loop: CASSSGLITEAFF. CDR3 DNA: TGTGCCAGCTCAAGCGGACTGATCACTGAAGCTTTCTTT.

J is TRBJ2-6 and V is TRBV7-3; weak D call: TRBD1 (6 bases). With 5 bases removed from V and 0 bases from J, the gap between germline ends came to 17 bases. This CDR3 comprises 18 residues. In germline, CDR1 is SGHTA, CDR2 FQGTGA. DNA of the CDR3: TGTGCCAGCAGCCCCCAAGGGGACACTATCTCTGGGGCCAACGTCCTGACTTTC. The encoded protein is CASSPQGDTISGANVLTF.

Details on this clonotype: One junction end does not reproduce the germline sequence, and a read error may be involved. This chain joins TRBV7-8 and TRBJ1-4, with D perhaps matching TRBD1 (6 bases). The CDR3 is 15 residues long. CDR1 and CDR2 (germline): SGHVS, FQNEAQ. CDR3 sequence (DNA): TGTGCCAGCAGCGTTCCGGGACATTCTAATCAAAAACTGTTTTTT. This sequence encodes CASSVPGHSNQKLFF.

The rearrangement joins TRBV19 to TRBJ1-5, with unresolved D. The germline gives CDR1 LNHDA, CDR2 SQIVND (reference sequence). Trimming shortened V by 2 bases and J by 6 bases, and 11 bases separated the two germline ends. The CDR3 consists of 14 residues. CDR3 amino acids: CASSIILSAQPQHF. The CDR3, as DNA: TGTGCCAGTAGTATAATCCTTTCGGCTCAGCCCCAGCATTTT.

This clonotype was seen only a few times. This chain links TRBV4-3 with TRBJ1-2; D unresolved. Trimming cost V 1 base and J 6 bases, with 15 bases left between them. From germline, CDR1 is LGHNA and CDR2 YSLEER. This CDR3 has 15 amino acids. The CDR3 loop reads CASSQVYPPRHGYTF. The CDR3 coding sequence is TGCGCCAGCAGCCAAGTCTACCCCCCTCGTCATGGCTACACCTTC.

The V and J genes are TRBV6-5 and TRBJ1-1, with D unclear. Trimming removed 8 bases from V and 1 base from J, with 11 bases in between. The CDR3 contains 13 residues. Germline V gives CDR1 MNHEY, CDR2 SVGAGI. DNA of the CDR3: TGTGCCAGCTCCTCCCGTGCGAACACTGAAGCTTTCTTT. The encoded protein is CASSSRANTEAFF.

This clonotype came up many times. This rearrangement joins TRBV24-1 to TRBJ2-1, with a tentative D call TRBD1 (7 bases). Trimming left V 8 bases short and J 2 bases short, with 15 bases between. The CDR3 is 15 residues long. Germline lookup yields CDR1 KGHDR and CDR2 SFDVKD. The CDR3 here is CATTAGGRPYNEQFF. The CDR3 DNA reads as TGTGCCACCACGGCAGGGGGGCGGCCCTACAATGAGCAGTTCTTC.

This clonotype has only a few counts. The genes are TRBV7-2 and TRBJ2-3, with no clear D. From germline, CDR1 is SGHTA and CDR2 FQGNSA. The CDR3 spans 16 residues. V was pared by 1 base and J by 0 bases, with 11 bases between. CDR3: CASSLDWVGSTDTQYF. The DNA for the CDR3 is TGTGCCAGCAGCTTAGACTGGGTTGGTAGCACAGATACGCAGTATTTT.

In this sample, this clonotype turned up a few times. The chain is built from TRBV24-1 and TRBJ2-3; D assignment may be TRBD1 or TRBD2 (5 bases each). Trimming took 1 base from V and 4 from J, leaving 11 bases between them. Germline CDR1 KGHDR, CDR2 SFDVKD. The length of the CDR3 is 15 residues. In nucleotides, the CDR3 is TGTGCCACCAGTGATTTCTCGGGGCCATCAGATACGCAGTATTTT. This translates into CATSDFSGPSDTQYF.

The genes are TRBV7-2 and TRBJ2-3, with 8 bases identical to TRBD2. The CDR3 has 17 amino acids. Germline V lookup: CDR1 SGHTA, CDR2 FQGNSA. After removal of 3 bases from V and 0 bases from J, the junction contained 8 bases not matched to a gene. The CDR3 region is CASSFRRGAPSTDTQYF. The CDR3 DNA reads TGTGCCAGCAGCTTTCGGCGGGGGGCCCCTAGCACAGATACGCAGTATTTT. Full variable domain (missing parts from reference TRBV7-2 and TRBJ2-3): GAGVSQSPSNKVTEKGKDVELRCDPISGHTALYWYRQSLGQGLEFLIYFQGNSAPDKSGLPSDRFSAERTGGSVSTLTIQRTQQEDSAVYLCASSFRRGAPSTDTQYFGPGTRLTVL.

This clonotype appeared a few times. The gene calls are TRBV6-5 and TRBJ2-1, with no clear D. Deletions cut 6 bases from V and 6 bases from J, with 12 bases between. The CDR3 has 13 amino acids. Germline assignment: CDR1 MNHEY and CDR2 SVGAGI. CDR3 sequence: CASSRSTSNEQFF. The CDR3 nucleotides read TGTGCCAGCAGCCGATCGACCAGCAATGAGCAGTTCTTC.

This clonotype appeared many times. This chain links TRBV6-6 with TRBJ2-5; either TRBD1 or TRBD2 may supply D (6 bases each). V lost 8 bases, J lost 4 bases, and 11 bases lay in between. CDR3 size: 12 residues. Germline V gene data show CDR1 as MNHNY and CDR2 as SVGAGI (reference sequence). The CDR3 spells CASCRGGETQYF. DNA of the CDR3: TGTGCCAGCTGCAGGGGAGGAGAGACCCAGTACTTC.

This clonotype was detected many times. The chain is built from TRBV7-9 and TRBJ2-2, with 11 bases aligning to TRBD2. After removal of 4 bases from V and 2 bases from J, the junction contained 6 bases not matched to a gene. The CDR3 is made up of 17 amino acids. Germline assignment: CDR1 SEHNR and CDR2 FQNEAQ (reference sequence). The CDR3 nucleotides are TGTGCCAGCAGCTCACTAGCGGGGGCCGTAAACACCGGGGAGCTGTTTTTT. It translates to CASSSLAGAVNTGELFF.

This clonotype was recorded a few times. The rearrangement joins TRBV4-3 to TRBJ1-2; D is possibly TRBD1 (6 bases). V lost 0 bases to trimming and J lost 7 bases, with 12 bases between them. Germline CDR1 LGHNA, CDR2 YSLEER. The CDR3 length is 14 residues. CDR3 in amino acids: CASSQDWGQGGYTF. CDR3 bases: TGCGCCAGCAGCCAAGATTGGGGGCAGGGTGGCTACACCTTC.

The CDR3 here is CASSPGQGSRGTQYF. CDR3 coding DNA: TGCGCCAGCAGCCCGGGACAGGGAAGCCGGGGTACGCAGTATTTT. The chain has TRBV4-3 and TRBJ2-3; TRBD1 matches at 9 bases. V dropped 4 bases and J dropped 8; count of bases not matched to a gene: 10. The CDR3 runs to 15 residues. Germline V CDR1 and CDR2: LGHNA, YSLEER.

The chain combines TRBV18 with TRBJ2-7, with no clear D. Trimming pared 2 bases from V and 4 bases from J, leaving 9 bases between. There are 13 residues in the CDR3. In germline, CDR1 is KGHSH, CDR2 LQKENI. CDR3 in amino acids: CASSPGSQYEQYV. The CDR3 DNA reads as TGTGCCAGCTCACCAGGGTCCCAATACGAGCAGTACGTC.

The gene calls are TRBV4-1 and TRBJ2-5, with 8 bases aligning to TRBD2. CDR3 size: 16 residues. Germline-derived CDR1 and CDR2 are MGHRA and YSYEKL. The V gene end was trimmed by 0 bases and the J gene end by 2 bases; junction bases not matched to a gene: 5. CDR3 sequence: CASSQEAGGLQETQYF. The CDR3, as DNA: TGCGCCAGCAGCCAAGAGGCGGGGGGTCTTCAAGAGACCCAGTACTTC.

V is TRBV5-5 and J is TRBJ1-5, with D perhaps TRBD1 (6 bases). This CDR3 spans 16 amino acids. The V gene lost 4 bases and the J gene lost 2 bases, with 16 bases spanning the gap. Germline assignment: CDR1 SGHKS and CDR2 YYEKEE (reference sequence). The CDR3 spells CASSPLGALGNQPQHF. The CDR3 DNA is TGTGCCAGCAGCCCACTGGGGGCGCTTGGCAATCAGCCCCAGCATTTT.

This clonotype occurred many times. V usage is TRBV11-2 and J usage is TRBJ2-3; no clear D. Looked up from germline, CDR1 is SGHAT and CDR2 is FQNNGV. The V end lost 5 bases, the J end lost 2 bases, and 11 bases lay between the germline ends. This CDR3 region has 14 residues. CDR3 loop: CASSTRQYTDTQYF. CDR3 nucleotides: TGTGCCAGCAGCACGCGGCAGTACACAGATACGCAGTATTTT. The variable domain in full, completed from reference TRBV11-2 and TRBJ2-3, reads EAGVAQSPRYKIIEKRQSVAFWCNPISGHATLYWYQQILGQGPKLLIQFQNNGVVDDSQLPKDRFSAERLKGVDSTLKIQPAKLEDSAVYLCASSTRQYTDTQYFGPGTRLTVL.

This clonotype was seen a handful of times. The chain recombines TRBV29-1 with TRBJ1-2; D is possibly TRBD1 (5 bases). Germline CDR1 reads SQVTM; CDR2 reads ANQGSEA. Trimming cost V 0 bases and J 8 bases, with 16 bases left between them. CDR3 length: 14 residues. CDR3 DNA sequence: TGCAGCGTTGAAGAGGGGCCCCGAGGGGACGGCTACACCTTC. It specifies CSVEEGPRGDGYTF.

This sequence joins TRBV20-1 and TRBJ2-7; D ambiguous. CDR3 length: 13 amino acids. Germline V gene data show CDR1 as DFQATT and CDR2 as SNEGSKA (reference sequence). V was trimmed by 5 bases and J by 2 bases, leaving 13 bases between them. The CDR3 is CSAQPHWAYEQYF. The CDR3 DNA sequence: TGCAGTGCTCAGCCCCACTGGGCCTACGAGCAGTACTTC.